The sequence of this T cell receptor (beta chain) was determined in a study of patients and donors after allogeneic stem cell transplantation. Germline V gives CDR1 SGHVS, CDR2 FQNEAQ. The V gene lost 6 bases and the J gene lost 2 bases, with 11 bases spanning the gap. This CDR3 is built from 14 residues. TCRdb redid the calling of the RT-PCR reads with MiXCR, one entry per CDR3 protein. Found here are 800,000 to 1,000,000 distinct CDR3 sequences, more than 15% of them singletons; the top ten hold around 5.5%. This clonotype was picked up a small number of times. Sequenced input: blood, either unsorted or a sorted T cell fraction (not recorded which). This sequence originates from a human donor who was either an allogeneic HSCT recipient or a stem cell or donor lymphocyte infusion donor (not recorded which). It is not recorded whose cells these are; they may come from a transplant donor. V usage is TRBV7-8 and J usage is TRBJ2-1; D is perhaps TRBD1 (6 bases). The DNA for the CDR3 is TGTGCCAGCAGACTAGGGGGACCCTACAATGAGCAGTTCTTC. Its protein is CASRLGGPYNEQFF.